The 30 T cell receptor beta chains listed next were all sequenced from one sample in a study of blood T cell repertoires in COVID-19. Sequencing was performed with immunoSEQ multiplex PCR; in TCRdb, only in-frame clones are kept and a portion is missing. Here the sample spans around 94,000 clones, more than 85% being singletons. The sequencing sample was made of peripheral blood. These receptors were obtained from a man younger than 30 with acute or convalescent COVID-19.

J is TRBJ2-7 and V is TRBV5-6; D may be TRBD2 (6 bases). The V gene lost 4 bases and the J gene lost 2 bases, with 16 bases spanning the gap. This CDR3 region has 15 residues. Germline lookup yields CDR1 SGHDT and CDR2 YYEEEE. CDR3 in DNA: TGTGCCAGCAGCCCTGCGGGGCACCAGCCCTACGAGCAGTACTTC. It encodes CASSPAGHQPYEQYF.

The DNA of the CDR3 is TGTGCCAGCAGCTTGATAGACACCGGGGAGCTGTTTTTT. Residues: CASSLIDTGELFF. The rearrangement uses TRBV5-4 and TRBJ2-2; D is unresolved. V shed 1 base and J shed 3 bases, with 4 bases lying between them. CDR1 and CDR2 from the germline V gene are SGHNT and YYREEE (reference sequence). The CDR3 length is 13 residues.

The genes are TRBV27 and TRBJ2-1, with TRBD2 as a possible D gene (7 bases). The CDR3 consists of 15 residues. CDR1 is MNHEY, CDR2 SMNVEV, per germline (reference sequence). With 6 bases removed from V and 0 bases from J, the gap between germline ends came to 12 bases. The CDR3, as DNA: TGTGCCAGCAGGTCCCGGGGGGCCTCCTACAATGAGCAGTTCTTC. It is translated as CASRSRGASYNEQFF.

V usage is TRBV15 and J usage is TRBJ2-7, with a tentative D call TRBD1 (5 bases). Germline-derived CDR1 and CDR2 are LNHNV and YYDKDF (reference sequence). The CDR3 spans 13 residues. Trimming left V 5 bases short and J 4 bases short, with 12 bases between. CDR3 in DNA: TGTGCCACCAGCCTGGGCAGGGAATACGAGCAGTACTTC. It encodes CATSLGREYEQYF. Using reference TRBV15 and TRBJ2-7 for the parts outside the CDR3, the full variable domain is DAMVIQNPRYQVTQFGKPVTLSCSQTLNHNVMYWYQQKSSQAPKLLFHYYDKDFNNEADTPDNFQSRRPNTSFCFLDIRSPGLGDTAMYLCATSLGREYEQYFGPGTRLTVT.

In nucleotides, the CDR3 is TGTGCCAGTAGTTCCTACCTAGCGGGAGGTTCAGATACGCAGTATTTT. Translated: CASSSYLAGGSDTQYF. The chain is built from TRBV19 and TRBJ2-3, with 11 bases identical to TRBD2. Looked up from germline, CDR1 is LNHDA and CDR2 is SQIVND (reference sequence). Trimming took 5 bases from V and 4 from J; bases not matched to a gene: 8. This CDR3 is built from 16 residues. Full variable domain (rest looked up from reference TRBV19 and TRBJ2-3): DGGITQSPKYLFRKEGQNVTLSCEQNLNHDAMYWYRQDPGQGLRLIYYSQIVNDFQKGDIAEGYSVSREKKESFPLTVTSAQKNPTAFYLCASSSYLAGGSDTQYFGPGTRLTVL.

The rearrangement joins TRBV4-1 to TRBJ1-2, with D possibly TRBD1 on 5 matching bases. Trimming removed 0 bases at V and 4 bases at J, with 15 bases between. This CDR3 has 16 amino acids. Germline V gene lookup returns CDR1 MGHRA and CDR2 YSYEKL. CDR3 sequence: CASSQDKGVVSYGYTF. The CDR3 DNA follows: TGCGCCAGCAGCCAAGATAAAGGGGTGGTAAGCTATGGCTACACCTTC.

The chain uses TRBV9 and TRBJ2-3; 7 bases line up with TRBD1. CDR1 is SGDLS, CDR2 YYNGEE, per germline. The CDR3 consists of 15 residues. Trimming removed 6 bases from V and 2 bases from J; junction bases left unmatched: 9. In DNA, the CDR3 is TGTGCCAGCACCACGACTGGACAGGTCACAGATACGCAGTATTTT. Protein: CASTTTGQVTDTQYF.

V gene TRBV15 combines with J gene TRBJ2-7; 9 nucleotides match TRBD1. Germline assignment: CDR1 LNHNV and CDR2 YYDKDF (reference sequence). Germline trimming cut 4 bases from V and 6 bases from J; bases unmatched to any gene: 7. The CDR3 is 14 amino acids. In nucleotides, the CDR3 is TGTGCCACCAGCAAACGGGACAGGGATCGCGAGCAGTACTTC. Translated, it gives CATSKRDRDREQYF.

The chain is built from TRBV6-5 and TRBJ1-6; 9 bases line up with TRBD1. V was clipped by 11 bases and J by 4 bases; unmatched bases: 9. This CDR3 is built from 15 residues. Germline values: CDR1 MNHEY, CDR2 SVGAGI. This CDR3 reads CALQTGTGYNSPLHF. The DNA of the CDR3 is TGTGCCTTACAAACCGGGACAGGGTATAATTCACCCCTCCACTTT.

The J gene is TRBJ1-5, the V gene TRBV3-1 (or the pseudogene TRBV3-2); 9 bases line up with TRBD1. Germline CDR1 is LGHDT and CDR2 is YNNKEL (reference sequence). V shed 0 bases, J shed 5 bases, and the junction held 2 bases outside the gene matches. The CDR3 is 15 residues long. Here the CDR3 reads CASSQEQGAYQPQHF. The CDR3 DNA is TGTGCCAGCAGCCAAGAACAGGGGGCCTATCAGCCCCAGCATTTT.

This chain uses TRBV5-8 with TRBJ1-1, with a weak D call TRBD1 (6 bases). Germline V gives CDR1 SGHTS, CDR2 YDEGEE. The CDR3 is 15 amino acids. Trimming took 3 bases from V and 0 from J, leaving 12 bases between them. Written as DNA, the CDR3 is TGTGCCAGCAGCTCTAACAGGGACCTGAACACTGAAGCTTTCTTT. Translation gives CASSSNRDLNTEAFF.

The V gene is TRBV27, the J gene TRBJ1-5; D unresolved. The CDR3 loop spans 15 amino acids. Germline-derived CDR1 and CDR2 are MNHEY and SMNVEV (reference sequence). Here the CDR3 reads CVTVLGRVLGQPQHF. The CDR3 coding sequence is TGTGTCACAGTGTTGGGCCGTGTATTAGGTCAGCCCCAGCATTTT.

The rearrangement joins TRBV3-1 (or the pseudogene TRBV3-2) to TRBJ2-1; possibly TRBD1 for D (5 bases). V shed 1 base and J shed 15 bases, with 13 bases lying between them. The CDR3 length is 12 residues. Germline CDR1 LGHDT, CDR2 YNNKEL (reference sequence). CDR3: CASSQVDGAVFF. The CDR3 nucleotides are TGTGCCAGCAGCCAAGTTGATGGGGCCGTGTTCTTC.

This clone was recorded only once. V gene TRBV6-2 or TRBV6-3 combines with J gene TRBJ2-1, with 13 bases aligning to TRBD2. This CDR3 has 16 residues. V shed 6 bases and J 12 bases; nucleotides not matched to a gene: 14. Germline V CDR1 and CDR2: MNHEY, SVGEGT. For the CDR3, the DNA is TGTGCCAGCAGCCCTACGGGACTAGCGGGGCCGAGTTTGCAGTTCTTC. Amino acid sequence: CASSPTGLAGPSLQFF.

This clone was seen once. The J gene is TRBJ1-1, the V gene TRBV6-6; TRBD1 matches 7 bases. V was clipped by 4 bases and J by 0 bases; unmatched bases: 2. This CDR3 has 14 amino acids. Germline CDR1 and CDR2: MNHNY and SVGAGI (reference sequence). DNA for the CDR3: TGTGCCAGCAGTTGGGGACAGTTGAACACTGAAGCTTTCTTT. The encoded protein is CASSWGQLNTEAFF.

The rearrangement uses TRBV5-1 and TRBJ1-5; D is possibly TRBD1 (5 bases). Germline CDR1 is SGHRS and CDR2 is YFSETQ. The CDR3 sequence is 14 residues long. V was trimmed by 0 bases and J by 7 bases, leaving 11 bases between them. In DNA form, the CDR3 reads TGCGCCAGCAGCTTGGACCAGGGAGGGCAGCCCCAGCATTTT. Translated: CASSLDQGGQPQHF.

The V call is TRBV6-1, the J call TRBJ1-4; D remains unclear. This CDR3 contains 15 residues. Germline CDR1 is MNHNS and CDR2 is SASEGT. The V and J ends lost 0 bases and 8 bases respectively, with 13 bases between them. For the CDR3, the DNA is TGTGCCAGCAGTGAAGCAACGTTTAACGGGGAAAAACTGTTTTTT. Protein product: CASSEATFNGEKLFF.

This chain connects TRBV12-5 to TRBJ1-2; D may be TRBD1 (6 bases). CDR3 length: 13 residues. With 4 bases removed from V and 4 bases from J, the gap between germline ends came to 10 bases. Looked up from germline, CDR1 is LGHNT and CDR2 is FRNRAP. The CDR3 nucleotides read TGTGCTAGTGGTTCGGACAGCTCCTATGGCTACACCTTC. Protein product: CASGSDSSYGYTF.

The chain couples TRBV11-3 to TRBJ2-1; 10 bases agree with TRBD1. Germline-derived CDR1 and CDR2 are SGHNT and YENEEA. The CDR3 contains 14 residues. V was pared by 9 bases and J by 9 bases, with 11 bases of the junction left unmatched. The chain's CDR3 is CASHPGTGVGEQFF. The CDR3 DNA sequence: TGTGCCAGTCATCCCGGGACAGGGGTAGGTGAGCAGTTCTTC.

Here the CDR3 reads CASSRGLATGNEQFF. The CDR3 region has the DNA TGTGCCAGCAGCCGCGGACTAGCGACGGGGAATGAGCAGTTCTTC. The genes are TRBV13 and TRBJ2-1; 9 positions agree with TRBD2. Trimming at V came to 5 bases and at J to 7 bases, leaving 9 bases not matched to a gene. The CDR3 contains 15 residues. Germline V gene sequence: CDR1 PRHDT, CDR2 FYEKMQ (reference sequence). The complete variable domain, with remaining parts taken from reference TRBV13 and TRBJ2-1, reads AAGVIQSPRHLIKEKRETATLKCYPIPRHDTVYWYQQGPGQDPQFLISFYEKMQSDKGSIPDRFSAQQFSDYHSELNMSSLELGDSALYFCASSRGLATGNEQFFGPGTRLTVL.

The CDR3 here is CASGDSSWEQYF. DNA for the CDR3: TGTGCCAGCGGAGATTCCTCGTGGGAGCAGTACTTC. The J gene is TRBJ2-7, the V gene TRBV3-1 (or the pseudogene TRBV3-2); D is uncertain. Trimming removed 8 bases at V and 7 bases at J, with 15 bases between. The CDR3 spans 12 residues. Germline V gene lookup returns CDR1 LGHDT and CDR2 YNNKEL (reference sequence).

The rearrangement joins TRBV11-2 to TRBJ1-5; unclear D gene. The CDR3 sequence is 13 residues long. The V gene lost 4 bases and the J gene lost 2 bases, with 6 bases spanning the gap. Germline V gene data show CDR1 as SGHAT and CDR2 as FQNNGV. CDR3 sequence: CASSYGGNQPQHF. In nucleotides, the CDR3 is TGTGCCAGCAGCTACGGGGGCAATCAGCCCCAGCATTTT.

The gene calls are TRBV2 and TRBJ1-2; unclear D gene. The CDR3 totals 13 residues. The germline CDR1 and CDR2 sequences are SNHLY and FYNNEI. The V gene lost 4 bases and the J gene lost 4 bases, with 10 bases spanning the gap. The CDR3 sequence: CASSGHWFYGYTF. The CDR3 bases are TGTGCCAGCAGTGGACATTGGTTCTATGGCTACACCTTC.

Concerning this clone itself: This is likely a read error, given that the CDR3 carries no conserved phenylalanine or tryptophan at its end. Because the CDR3's place on the DNA is in doubt, the DNA is left out and the CDR3 is given as listed by TCRdb. This chain uses TRBV5-4 with TRBJ1-1; the table's D call, TRBD1, has no DNA check behind it. Germline values: CDR1 SGHNT, CDR2 YYREEE (reference sequence). The length of the CDR3 is 10 amino acids, counting both ends. This chain's CDR3 is CASSCRSTGS.

The chain is built from TRBV19 and TRBJ2-7; 7 bases agree with TRBD2. The V segment lost 6 bases and the J segment 2 bases; nucleotides outside the gene matches: 10. The V gene's germline CDR1 is LNHDA and CDR2 SQIVND (reference sequence). The CDR3 extends over 15 amino acids. CDR3 nucleotide sequence: TGTGCCAGTAGCCCCGGGACTACCCCCCCCTACGAGCAGTACTTC. This encodes CASSPGTTPPYEQYF.

CDR3 bases: TGTGCCAGCAGCTTTGCGCGGTCGAAAGCAACTAATGAAAAACTGTTTTTT. This sequence encodes CASSFARSKATNEKLFF. The chain recombines TRBV12-1 with TRBJ1-4. TRBV12-1 is classified as a pseudogene. The CDR3 contains 17 residues.

The rearrangement uses TRBV5-1 and TRBJ1-6; D may be TRBD1 (5 bases). Trimming left V 1 base short and J 5 bases short, with 16 bases between. CDR1 and CDR2 (germline): SGHRS, YFSETQ. The CDR3 sequence is 17 residues long. CDR3 loop: CASSLQSQVNHNSPLHF. The CDR3 bases are TGCGCCAGCAGCTTGCAGTCACAGGTTAATCATAATTCACCCCTCCACTTT.

This clone was found a few times. The V gene is TRBV7-8, the J gene TRBJ1-5, with 7 bases matching TRBD1. CDR1 is SGHVS, CDR2 FQNEAQ, per germline. Trimming took 0 bases from V and 6 from J; bases not matched to a gene: 8. CDR3 size: 16 residues. The CDR3 sequence is CASSLARETGPQPQHF. In DNA form, the CDR3 reads TGTGCCAGCAGCTTAGCGAGAGAGACAGGGCCTCAGCCCCAGCATTTT.

The chain uses TRBV5-1 and TRBJ2-3, with D perhaps matching TRBD2 (5 bases). The CDR3 spans 15 residues. Germline V gene data show CDR1 as SGHRS and CDR2 as YFSETQ. V dropped 0 bases and J dropped 6 bases, with 14 bases sitting between them. The CDR3 region has the DNA TGCGCCAGCAGCTTGGGCGGACTCAGCTACGATACGCAGTATTTT. This sequence encodes CASSLGGLSYDTQYF. Drawing the rest from reference TRBV5-1 and TRBJ2-3, the complete variable domain is KAGVTQTPRYLIKTRGQQVTLSCSPISGHRSVSWYQQTPGQGLQFLFEYFSETQRNKGNFPGRFSGRQFSNSRSEMNVSTLELGDSALYLCASSLGGLSYDTQYFGPGTRLTVL.

In its sample, this clone was seen once. The chain joins TRBV2 to TRBJ1-5; D is undetermined. The CDR3 spans 16 residues. Trimming took 4 bases from V and 2 from J, leaving 15 bases between them. From germline, CDR1 is SNHLY and CDR2 FYNNEI. The CDR3 DNA is TGTGCCAGCAGTGGAGAGGGAGGCGTGGGCAATCAGCCCCAGCATTTT. This gives the protein CASSGEGGVGNQPQHF.